The source of this TCR beta chain is a study of blood T cell repertoires in COVID-19. Study summary: Specimens from acute and convalescent COVID-19 originated in the United States, Italy and Spain. Sources were T cells, B-cell-depleted T cells, or PBMCs; the material itself was cDNA or gDNA.

With V trimmed by 6 bases and J by 5 bases, 6 bases remained unmatched. The CDR3 consists of 13 residues. CDR1 is SNHLY and CDR2 is FYNNEI in the germline V gene. Original processing methods: It was from reference gene primer amplification that nucleated cell counts were estimated. Method: immunoSEQ multiplex PCR; TCRdb's copy keeps in-frame clones and lacks some. The V and J calls and clone size are taken from that table; D and trimming were inferred from the DNA. This table has fewer than 85,000 clones, about 76% appearing once. The sample consisted of peripheral blood. This receptor was obtained from a woman older than 75 with active or convalescent COVID-19. The V call is TRBV2, the J call TRBJ2-7, with 8 bases aligning to TRBD1. CDR3 protein: CASRLDRENEQYF. The CDR3 nucleotides read TGTGCCAGCAGACTGGACAGGGAAAACGAGCAGTACTTC.